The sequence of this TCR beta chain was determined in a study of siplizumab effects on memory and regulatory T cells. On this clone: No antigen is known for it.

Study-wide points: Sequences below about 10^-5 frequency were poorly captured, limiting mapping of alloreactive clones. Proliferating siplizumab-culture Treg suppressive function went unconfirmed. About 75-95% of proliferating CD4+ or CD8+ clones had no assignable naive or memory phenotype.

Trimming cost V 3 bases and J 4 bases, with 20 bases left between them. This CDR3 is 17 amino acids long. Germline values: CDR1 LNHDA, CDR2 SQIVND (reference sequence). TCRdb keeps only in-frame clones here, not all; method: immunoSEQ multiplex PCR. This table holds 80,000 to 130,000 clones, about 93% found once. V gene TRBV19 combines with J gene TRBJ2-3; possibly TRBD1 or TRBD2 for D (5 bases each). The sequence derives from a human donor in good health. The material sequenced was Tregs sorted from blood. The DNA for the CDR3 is TGTGCCAGTAGTATTGGGGTCGGGGCAGGATTTGCAGATACGCAGTATTTT. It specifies CASSIGVGAGFADTQYF.